This T cell receptor (beta chain) was recovered during a study of cytotoxic CD8 clonotypes in ibrutinib-treated CLL. Study-wide context: Averaging across samples gave roughly 280,000 productive templates and roughly 90,000 productive rearrangements.

This CDR3 comprises 15 residues. V lost 2 bases to trimming and J lost 5 bases, with 13 bases between them. Looked up from germline, CDR1 is SEHNR and CDR2 is FQNEAQ (reference sequence). Researchers set a sequencing depth target of 1 in 200,000 to 1 in 1 million T cells. Here immunoSEQ multiplex PCR was the method, and the copy in TCRdb shows in-frame clones only, minus some. The sample has about 140,000 clones, 65% to 85% seen once. The sample was PBMCs, taken after 36 months of ibrutinib treatment. This chain connects TRBV7-9 to TRBJ2-1; either TRBD1 or TRBD2 may supply D (5 bases each). This receptor was identified in a human donor with chronic lymphocytic leukemia. For the CDR3, the DNA is TGTGCCAGCAGCTTATCCCTGGGACGCGACAATGAGCAGTTCTTC. Translated, it gives CASSLSLGRDNEQFF.